The clone carrying this T cell receptor (beta chain) has just a few counts. The sample is drawn from a study of radiation and T cells in renal cell carcinoma. Trimming took 3 bases from V and 0 from J, leaving 16 bases between them. The CDR3 is 18 residues long. Germline-derived CDR1 and CDR2 are SGDLS and YYNGEE. Using immunoSEQ multiplex PCR, the repertoire was profiled, and TCRdb retains in-frame clones only, with some absent. The sample holds 120,000 or so clones, around 81% seen once. Time point specified: blood 2 weeks post-SBRT. Treatment in this sample: 15 Gy SBRT to primary tumor, nephrectomy 4 weeks later. The patient's renal cell carcinoma had clear cell pathology.

The specimen was blood, collected from a patient whose treatment included radiotherapy and nephrectomy. This chain joins TRBV9 and TRBJ2-6; TRBD1 or TRBD2 may be the D gene (5 bases each). This receptor was obtained from a man in his forties or fifties with renal cell carcinoma. In DNA form, the CDR3 reads TGTGCCAGCAGCGCGGTGAGGGGTCTCCTCTCTGGGGCCAACGTCCTGACTTTC. Amino acid sequence: CASSAVRGLLSGANVLTF.